A single sample is the source of the 5 T cell receptor beta chains below, sequenced in a study of regulatory T cells in long-lasting Graves disease. Time point defined: persistent/refractory GD, antithyroid drugs over 5 years with positive TRAb. RNA isolated from PBMCs was used to make the TCR library. Both iRepertoire HTBI primers and Arm-PCR of CDR3 regions were used to build the TCR beta libraries. TCRdb reanalysed the multiplex PCR reads using MiXCR and keeps one entry per CDR3 protein. The profile covers around 460,000 distinct CDR3 sequences, with approximately 23% appearing a single time and around 13% taken by the ten largest. Sample: peripheral blood mononuclear cells (PBMCs), taken when the disease was refractory, from a patient treated with antithyroid drugs. The source is a female donor with Graves disease.

The chain is built from TRBV11-3 and TRBJ2-1; D is ambiguous. V lost 4 bases and J lost 7, with 11 bases in between. Per the germline V gene, CDR1 is SGHNT and CDR2 is YENEEA. There are 13 residues in the CDR3. CDR3 coding DNA: TGTGCCAGCAGCTCCGGAGTATTGAATGAGCAGTTCTTC. Encoded protein: CASSSGVLNEQFF.

The rearrangement joins TRBV29-1 to TRBJ2-3; the D call may be TRBD1 or TRBD2 (6 bases each). Germline V lookup: CDR1 SQVTM, CDR2 ANQGSEA. The CDR3 covers 13 residues. V lost 6 bases, J lost 3 bases, and 13 bases lay in between. CDR3 nucleotides: TGCAGCGTCGGGGGCAGGGGAACAGATACGCAGTATTTT. It specifies CSVGGRGTDTQYF.

The chain combines TRBV13 with TRBJ2-2; tentative D call: TRBD1 (5 bases). V was pared by 1 base and J by 6 bases, with 9 bases between. CDR3 size: 14 residues. Germline values: CDR1 PRHDT, CDR2 FYEKMQ (reference sequence). The CDR3 region is CASSLALGAGELFF. The DNA of the CDR3 is TGTGCCAGCAGCTTAGCGCTAGGGGCCGGGGAGCTGTTTTTT.

The genes are TRBV12-5 and TRBJ2-2; 11 nucleotides match TRBD2. The germline V gene encodes CDR1 LGHNT and CDR2 FRNRAP. The trim removed 4 bases at V and 6 bases at J, leaving 7 bases unmatched. The CDR3 is made up of 16 amino acids. This chain's CDR3 is CASGSASGRWSGELFF. CDR3 coding DNA: TGTGCTAGTGGTTCCGCTAGCGGGAGGTGGTCCGGGGAGCTGTTTTTT. The entire variable domain, with the rest obtained from reference TRBV12-5 and TRBJ2-2, is as follows: DARVTQTPRHKVTEMGQEVTMRCQPILGHNTVFWYRQTMMQGLELLAYFRNRAPLDDSGMPKDRFSAEMPDATLATLKIQPSEPRDSAVYFCASGSASGRWSGELFFGEGSRLTVL.

The sample holds many counts of this clonotype. The chain employs TRBV6-2 or TRBV6-3 and TRBJ1-1; a weak D match, TRBD1 (5 bases). The CDR3 is 15 amino acids. CDR1 MNHEY and CDR2 SVGEGT come from the germline V gene. V was cut by 3 bases and J by 5 bases, with 16 bases left in between. The CDR3 nucleotides read TGTGCCAGCAGTTATATTCGACAGCTGGGGACTGAAGCTTTCTTT. Encoded protein: CASSYIRQLGTEAFF.